Following are 12 T cell receptor beta chains from one sample sequenced in a study of shared clonotypes between healthy human individuals. Naive CD8 cells lacked CD45RO and underwent positive selection for CCR7, leaving out terminally differentiated effector memory CD45RA+ cells. Here immunoSEQ multiplex PCR was the method, and the copy in TCRdb shows in-frame clones only, minus some. The sample contains 800,000 or so clones, about 96% of which appear only once. The specimen was naive CD8+ T cells sorted from blood. The receptors stem from a man aged 25 to 40 in good health.

The chain links TRBV7-9 to TRBJ2-7, with D perhaps TRBD2 (5 bases). Trimming shortened V by 5 bases and J by 3 bases, and 20 bases separated the two germline ends. Germline V gene lookup returns CDR1 SEHNR and CDR2 FQNEAQ (reference sequence). The CDR3 length is 16 residues. The CDR3: CASSPSSGWGNYEQYF. The CDR3 DNA sequence: TGTGCCAGCAGCCCTAGCTCGGGGTGGGGAAACTACGAGCAGTACTTC.

The J gene is TRBJ1-1, the V gene TRBV6-5, with D uncertain. V was trimmed by 6 bases and J by 8 bases, leaving 13 bases between them. The V gene's germline CDR1 is MNHEY and CDR2 SVGAGI. The CDR3 runs 12 residues. CDR3 DNA: TGTGCCAGCAGCAAGACCGGACGGGAAGCTTTCTTT. It yields the protein CASSKTGREAFF.

The chain uses TRBV29-1 and TRBJ2-3; D possibly uses TRBD1 or TRBD2 (5 bases each). CDR3 length: 14 residues. V was clipped by 8 bases and J by 6 bases, with 21 bases between them. Germline lookup yields CDR1 SQVTM and CDR2 ANQGSEA. As DNA, the CDR3 is TGCAGCATCAACCGGGACCACCATCGGGATACGCAGTATTTT. Translation gives CSINRDHHRDTQYF.

The chain uses TRBV18 and TRBJ2-7; 7 bases align to TRBD1. CDR3 size: 14 residues. Germline V CDR1 and CDR2: KGHSH, LQKENI. V was clipped by 4 bases and J by 3 bases; unmatched bases: 6. The CDR3 reads CASSLRQGDYEQYF. CDR3 sequence (DNA): TGTGCCAGCTCACTGAGACAGGGTGACTACGAGCAGTACTTC.

V is TRBV7-8 and J is TRBJ2-1; 8 nucleotides agree with TRBD2. Unmatched junction bases numbered 16, after V lost 4 bases and J lost 8 bases. The CDR3 totals 17 residues. Germline CDR1 SGHVS, CDR2 FQNEAQ. The CDR3 sequence: CASSWPLREVGGHEQFF. The CDR3 region has the DNA TGTGCCAGCAGCTGGCCCCTGCGGGAGGTCGGCGGCCATGAGCAGTTCTTC.

In its sample, this clone was seen once. This rearrangement joins TRBV7-9 to TRBJ2-2; D is undetermined. With 2 bases removed from V and 6 bases from J, the gap between germline ends came to 4 bases. The CDR3 length is 12 residues. Per germline, CDR1 SEHNR and CDR2 FQNEAQ (reference sequence). The CDR3 nucleotides read TGTGCCAGCAGCTTATACGCCGGGGAGCTGTTTTTT. Encoded protein: CASSLYAGELFF.

The rearrangement links TRBV7-6 to TRBJ2-2, with D possibly matching TRBD1 (5 bases). The CDR3 consists of 16 residues. Trimming shortened V by 1 base and J by 2 bases, and 11 bases separated the two germline ends. CDR1 SGHVS and CDR2 FNYEAQ come from the germline V gene. The CDR3 bases are TGTGCCAGCAGCTTAGGGGCGACAGCCAACACCGGGGAGCTGTTTTTT. Amino acid sequence: CASSLGATANTGELFF.

This clone was seen only once. The chain recombines TRBV30 with TRBJ2-7, with D unresolved. The V end was cut by 3 bases, the J end by 1 base, with 10 bases between. CDR3 length: 13 residues. The germline V gene has CDR1 GTSNPN and CDR2 SVGIG (reference sequence). The CDR3 bases are TGTGCCTGGAGCTTACTTCCGTCCTACGAGCAGTACTTC. Translated, it gives CAWSLLPSYEQYF.

This chain uses TRBV28 with TRBJ2-1; TRBD2 might be the D (6 bases). CDR1 is MDHEN and CDR2 is SYDVKM in the germline V gene. V lost 5 bases and J 6 bases, leaving 14 bases between the germline ends. CDR3 length: 14 residues. DNA of the CDR3: TGTGCCAGCAGTAACCCGGGACTCCCCAATGAGCAGTTCTTC. As protein: CASSNPGLPNEQFF. Drawing the rest from reference TRBV28 and TRBJ2-1, the complete variable domain is DVKVTQSSRYLVKRTGEKVFLECVQDMDHENMFWYRQDPGLGLRLIYFSYDVKMKEKGDIPEGYSVSREKKERFSLILESASTNQTSMYLCASSNPGLPNEQFFGPGTRLTVL.

This chain connects TRBV5-1 to TRBJ1-1; D not certain. The CDR3 runs 13 residues. Germline CDR1 SGHRS, CDR2 YFSETQ. Trimming shortened V by 0 bases and J by 6 bases, and 9 bases separated the two germline ends. The chain's CDR3 is CASSLAGHSEAFF. The CDR3 coding sequence is TGCGCCAGCAGCTTGGCTGGGCACTCTGAAGCTTTCTTT.

This clone was observed a single time. The chain links TRBV28 to TRBJ1-4; D gene unclear. Trimming took 2 bases from V and 8 from J, leaving 12 bases between them. This CDR3 is 14 amino acids long. Germline assignment: CDR1 MDHEN and CDR2 SYDVKM. CDR3 amino acids: CASSLGVFGEKLFF. CDR3 in DNA: TGTGCCAGCAGTTTAGGGGTTTTCGGAGAAAAACTGTTTTTT. Drawing the rest from reference TRBV28 and TRBJ1-4, the complete variable domain is DVKVTQSSRYLVKRTGEKVFLECVQDMDHENMFWYRQDPGLGLRLIYFSYDVKMKEKGDIPEGYSVSREKKERFSLILESASTNQTSMYLCASSLGVFGEKLFFGSGTQLSVL.

The chain has TRBV6-5 and TRBJ1-2; D is ambiguous. Trimming removed 4 bases from V and 2 bases from J, with 8 bases in between. CDR1 and CDR2 from the germline V gene are MNHEY and SVGAGI. This CDR3 comprises 13 residues. The CDR3 reads CASSLTPNYGYTF. The CDR3 bases are TGTGCCAGCAGTTTGACCCCGAACTATGGCTACACCTTC.